This is a list of T cell receptor beta chains from one sample in a study of cytomegalovirus exposure and HLA in healthy donors. TCRdb keeps only in-frame clones here, not all; method: immunoSEQ multiplex PCR. Its clone listing holds tens of thousands of clones. The sample was PBMCs. These TCRs come from a human donor in good health. CDR3s include the opening cysteine and the closing phenylalanine or tryptophan. The order of the fields is D gene, V gene, clone size, J gene, CDR3 DNA, CDR3 protein. A D gene is named only where the DNA matches it firmly. The size of a clone is reported for some rows only, either as once, few or many, or as a class for expanded clones.

>TRBD1|TRBV6-5|.|TRBJ1-3
TGTGCCAGCAGTTACTCCCGGGACAGACGAAACACCATATATTTT
CASSYSRDRRNTIYF
>.|TRBV9|.|TRBJ1-1
TGTGCCAGCAGTGGGCGACAGTCCGACACTGAAGCTTTCTTT
CASSGRQSDTEAFF
>TRBD1|TRBV4-1|.|TRBJ1-5
TGCGCCAGCAGCCGGGGGACAGACCCTAGCAATCAGCACCAGCATTTT
CASSRGTDPSNQHQHF
>TRBD1|TRBV30|.|TRBJ1-1
TGTGCCTGGACCCGACAGGGGGGGTACACTGAAGCTTTCTTT
CAWTRQGGYTEAFF
>TRBD2|TRBV28|.|TRBJ2-7
TGTGCCAGCAGTTTAGCGGGGGGAGAGACCTACGAGCAGTACTTC
CASSLAGGETYEQYF
>TRBD1|TRBV4-1|.|TRBJ1-1
TGCGCCAGCAGCCAAGAGACAGGGGGTTGGACTGAAGCTTTCTTT
CASSQETGGWTEAFF
>TRBD1|TRBV9|.|TRBJ1-4
TGTGCCAGCAGCCCACGGGACAGGGTTAATGAAAAACTGTTTTTT
CASSPRDRVNEKLFF
>TRBD1|TRBV15|.|TRBJ2-2
TGTGCCACCAGCAGAGTTGGGTATACAGGGGAAACCGGGGAGCTGTTTTTT
CATSRVGYTGETGELFF
>.|TRBV5-1|.|TRBJ1-1
TGCGCCAGCAGCTTGGCCGGCGGATCTGAAGCTTTCTTT
CASSLAGGSEAFF
>TRBD1|TRBV2|.|TRBJ1-3
TGTGCCAGCAGTTCGGACAGGGGGCTAGGGAACACCATATATTTT
CASSSDRGLGNTIYF
>TRBD1|TRBV19|.|TRBJ1-1
TGTGCCAGTAGTCTAGGGACAGCCATGAACACTGAAGCTTTCTTT
CASSLGTAMNTEAFF
>.|TRBV14|.|TRBJ1-1
TGTGCCAGCAGCCGAACAGGGCCAATAGCTGAAGCTTTCTTT
CASSRTGPIAEAFF
>.|TRBV6-5|.|TRBJ2-7
TGTGCCAGCAGTTACAGGGTGGGGGGCGAGCAGTACTTC
CASSYRVGGEQYF
>TRBD2|TRBV2|.|TRBJ2-7
TGTGCCAGCAGTTTCGGACTAGATTCCTCCGAGCAGTACTTC
CASSFGLDSSEQYF
>.|TRBV30|.|TRBJ2-5
TGTGCCTGGAGTGCTCCCCTCGAGACCCAGTACTTC
CAWSAPLETQYF
>.|TRBV6-6|.|TRBJ1-1
TGTGCCAGCAGCCTTGAGTCGGGCACTGAAGCTTTCTTT
CASSLESGTEAFF
>.|TRBV5-1|.|TRBJ2-5
TGCGCCAGCAGCTCCAGCTCCGGGGGGCGAGTCGAGACCCAGTACTTC
CASSSSSGGRVETQYF
>.|TRBV7-6|.|TRBJ1-1
TGTGCCAGCAGCCAGGGGCACACTGAAGCTTTCTTT
CASSQGHTEAFF
>TRBD2|TRBV28|.|TRBJ2-5
TGTGCCAGCAGTCTGAACTGGCTAGCGGGGGAAGAACAAGAGACCCAGTACTTC
CASSLNWLAGEEQETQYF
>.|TRBV19|.|TRBJ1-2
TGTGCCAGTAGTATAGGGGACTTCTCTAACTATGGCTACACCTTC
CASSIGDFSNYGYTF
>.|TRBV7-9|.|TRBJ1-5
TGTGCCAGCAGCTTGGAGGGCTCCCCGCAGCCCCAGCATTTT
CASSLEGSPQPQHF
>.|TRBV10-3|.|TRBJ1-6
TGTGCCATCAGTGAGGGACGGGGAAATTCACCCCTCCACTTT
CAISEGRGNSPLHF
>.|TRBV30|.|TRBJ2-2
TGTGCCTGGAGGACTCACCAAACCGGGGAGCTGTTTTTT
CAWRTHQTGELFF
>.|TRBV6-5|.|TRBJ2-7
TGTGCCAGCAGTTACTCTACCGGGAAAGCCTCCTACGAGCAGTACTTC
CASSYSTGKASYEQYF
>TRBD2|TRBV9|.|TRBJ2-7
TGTGCCAGCAGCCTTGGACTAGCGGAGTCCTACGAGCAGTACTTC
CASSLGLAESYEQYF
>TRBD1|TRBV7-8|.|TRBJ1-2
TGTGCCAGCAGGCGAGACAGGGGGATAGGTGGCTACACCTTC
CASRRDRGIGGYTF
>.|TRBV10-2|.|TRBJ1-5
TGCGCCAGCAGTGAGTCTGACAGAAGCAATCAGCCCCAGCATTTT
CASSESDRSNQPQHF
>.|TRBV4-1|.|TRBJ1-4
TGCGCCAGCAGCCAAGATAATCGGGTGGCTAATGAAAAACTGTTTTTT
CASSQDNRVANEKLFF
>.|TRBV19|.|TRBJ2-1
TGTGCCAGTAGGAGTCCGGGACTGTCTTCCGACAATGAGCAGTTCTTC
CASRSPGLSSDNEQFF
>TRBD2|TRBV7-6|.|TRBJ2-5
TGTGCCAGCAGCCTGGGACTAGCGGGGCAAGAGACCCAGTACTTC
CASSLGLAGQETQYF
>.|TRBV28|.|TRBJ2-5
TGTGCCAGCAGTTCCCGGGGGACCCAGTACTTC
CASSSRGTQYF
>.|TRBV2|.|TRBJ1-1
TGTGCCAGCAGCTGGGACATGAACACTGAAGCTTTCTTT
CASSWDMNTEAFF
>TRBD2|TRBV13|.|TRBJ2-7
TGTGCCAGCAGCTCTAGCGGGGCGCTCTCCTACGAGCAGTACTTC
CASSSSGALSYEQYF
>.|TRBV30|.|TRBJ2-7
TGTGCCTGGAGGGGGGGTTCCTACGAGCAGTACTTC
CAWRGGSYEQYF
>.|TRBV30|.|TRBJ2-7
TGTGCCTGGAGCCAGACGGAGGTGTCCGAGCAGTACTTC
CAWSQTEVSEQYF
>.|TRBV25-1|.|TRBJ1-5
TGTGCCAGCACCTACCAAGGGGCGGAAAGCAATCAGCCCCAGCATTTT
CASTYQGAESNQPQHF
>.|TRBV19|.|TRBJ1-4
TGTGCCAGTAGTATAGGGGCCCTTAATGAAAAACTGTTTTTT
CASSIGALNEKLFF
>.|TRBV6-1|.|TRBJ1-5
TGTGCCAGCAGTGAAGCGGGGCACAATCAGCCCCAGCATTTT
CASSEAGHNQPQHF
>.|TRBV19|.|TRBJ1-2
TGTGCCAGTAGTAGAGACAGATTAAGCTACACCTTC
CASSRDRLSYTF
>TRBD1|TRBV5-1|.|TRBJ1-1
TGCGCCAGCAGCTTGGATGCAGGGGGGAACACTGAAGCTTTCTTT
CASSLDAGGNTEAFF
>TRBD1|TRBV7-7|.|TRBJ2-7
TGTGCTAGCAGCCCCCGGACAGGGGGCAAGAACGAGCAGTACTTC
CASSPRTGGKNEQYF
>TRBD1|TRBV7-8|.|TRBJ2-5
TGTGCCAGCAGCAGGGACAGCCAAGAGACCCAGTACTTC
CASSRDSQETQYF
>.|TRBV5-1|.|TRBJ1-1
TGCGCCAGCAGCTTGGACCGATTCGGCACTGAAGCTTTCTTT
CASSLDRFGTEAFF
>TRBD2|TRBV13|medium-sized|TRBJ2-7
TGTGCCAGCAGCAACTCCCTAGCGGCATGGGGGTACGAGCAGTACTTC
CASSNSLAAWGYEQYF
>.|TRBV7-7|.|TRBJ2-1
TGTGCTAGCAGCCCCTGGACGGGAAATGAGCAGTTCTTC
CASSPWTGNEQFF
>.|TRBV10-2|.|TRBJ1-5
TGCGCCAGCAGGCGGGGTAATCAGCCCCAGCATTTT
CASRRGNQPQHF
>.|TRBV4-2|.|TRBJ2-1
TGTGCCAGCAGCCAAGGTGTAGGCGGCTCCAATGAGCAGTTCTTC
CASSQGVGGSNEQFF
>.|TRBV20-1|.|TRBJ1-5
TGCAGTGCTAGAGATCGGAGAGCCCAGCATTTT
CSARDRRAQHF
>.|TRBV29-1|.|TRBJ2-3
TGCAGCGCGGGTGGAGGGCGCGTGATTAGCACAGATACGCAGTATTTT
CSAGGGRVISTDTQYF
>TRBD2|TRBV7-7|.|TRBJ2-5
TGTGCTAGCAGCCGACTAGCGGGGGGTTCGGGGGAGACCCAGTACTTC
CASSRLAGGSGETQYF
>.|TRBV7-9|.|TRBJ2-1
TGTGCCAGCAGCTTAGCGGGAGGCCGTGACAATGAGCAGTTCTTC
CASSLAGGRDNEQFF
>.|TRBV28|.|TRBJ2-7
TGTGCCAGCAGTTTACAGGGGCTACCCTACGAGCAGTACTTC
CASSLQGLPYEQYF